These 21 T cell receptor beta chains were all obtained from the same sample, sequenced in a study of control samples from healthy donors and cancer patients. Clones were sequenced by immunoSEQ multiplex PCR, and TCRdb holds only the in-frame ones, with some missing. Counted here are 85,000 to 100,000 clones, approximately 93% occurring once; the ten biggest clones make up less than 10%. The sequenced sample consisted of blood. The receptors shown here come from a young man in good health.

The V call is TRBV6-4, the J call TRBJ2-1; TRBD1 matches 7 bases. V lost 3 bases, J lost 3 bases, and 5 bases stayed unmatched. The CDR3 is 15 amino acids. Germline V lookup: CDR1 MRHNA, CDR2 SNTAGT. CDR3 protein: CASSEGGGHYNEQFF. CDR3 in DNA: TGTGCCAGCAGTGAAGGGGGCGGGCACTACAATGAGCAGTTCTTC.

This chain uses TRBV20-1 with TRBJ2-5; D not certain. The germline V gene has CDR1 DFQATT and CDR2 SNEGSKA (reference sequence). With 0 bases removed from V and 5 bases from J, the gap between germline ends came to 1 base. The CDR3 is 10 amino acids. DNA for the CDR3: TGCAGTGCTAGAGACGAGACCCAGTACTTC. It is translated as CSARDETQYF.

The rearrangement links TRBV5-4 to TRBJ2-5; D remains ambiguous. The germline V gene encodes CDR1 SGHNT and CDR2 YYREEE (reference sequence). There are 14 residues in the CDR3. Trimming removed 1 base from V and 2 bases from J, with 9 bases in between. The CDR3 DNA is TGTGCCAGCAGCTTGATCGAGGAACAAGAGACCCAGTACTTC. As protein: CASSLIEEQETQYF.

In DNA, the CDR3 is TGTGCCAGCAGCCTCTCGAGGTCGGAGCTGTTTTTT. Protein: CASSLSRSELFF. The chain is built from TRBV7-3 and TRBJ2-2, with D uncertain. CDR1 SGHTA and CDR2 FQGTGA come from the germline V gene. CDR3 length: 12 amino acids. V was clipped by 5 bases and J by 10 bases, with 11 bases between them.

A single count supports this clone. The chain carries TRBV10-3 and TRBJ2-1; D unresolved. Deletions cut 6 bases from V and 3 bases from J, with 3 bases between. Germline-derived CDR1 and CDR2 are ENHRY and SYGVKD. The CDR3 runs to 11 residues. The CDR3 DNA reads TGTGCCATCAGGGACTACAATGAGCAGTTCTTC. This encodes CAIRDYNEQFF.

The rearrangement uses TRBV7-2 and TRBJ2-3, with D perhaps TRBD1 (7 bases). This CDR3 contains 16 residues. CDR1 is SGHTA, CDR2 FQGNSA, per germline. With 5 bases removed from V and 7 bases from J, the gap between germline ends came to 22 bases. The CDR3 DNA follows: TGTGCCAGCAGCCCGAATCAGGGGGGACCCGCAAATACGCAGTATTTT. Translating it yields CASSPNQGGPANTQYF.

The chain links TRBV19 to TRBJ1-4; TRBD1 might be the D (5 bases). The germline V gene encodes CDR1 LNHDA and CDR2 SQIVND (reference sequence). V lost 3 bases and J 11 bases, leaving 13 bases between the germline ends. The CDR3 contains 13 residues. The CDR3 coding sequence is TGTGCCAGTAGTATTCAGGGCGCCCAGAAACTGTTTTTT. Its translation is CASSIQGAQKLFF.

The rearrangement links TRBV6-9 to TRBJ1-2, with D tentatively TRBD1 (5 bases). The CDR3 extends over 17 amino acids. V gave up 2 bases and J gave up 5 bases, with 21 bases separating them. Per the germline V gene, CDR1 is MNHGY and CDR2 is SVAAGI. This chain's CDR3 is CASSYPPQGSSFYGYTF. CDR3 sequence (DNA): TGTGCCAGCAGTTATCCCCCCCAGGGATCTTCTTTTTATGGCTACACCTTC.

About this clone itself: Mismatch with germline at one junction end may stem from a read error. The CDR3 protein is CASSEVPGKQPQHF. CDR3 in DNA: TGTGCCAGCAGTGAAGTTCCAGGCAAGCAGCCCCAGCATTTT. This chain uses TRBV25-1 with TRBJ1-5; D unresolved. Germline loops: CDR1 MGHDK, CDR2 SYGVNS. The CDR3 has 14 amino acids.

The CDR3 loop is CASSLGTGTGNQPQHF. In nucleotides, the CDR3 is TGTGCCAGCAGCTTGGGAACAGGGACTGGCAATCAGCCCCAGCATTTT. The rearrangement joins TRBV5-6 to TRBJ1-5; a weak D match, TRBD1 (6 bases). The germline V gene has CDR1 SGHDT and CDR2 YYEEEE. V gave up 0 bases and J gave up 2 bases, with 12 bases separating them. This CDR3 spans 16 amino acids.

The rearrangement uses TRBV7-9 and TRBJ2-1; no reliable D call. Germline V gene sequence: CDR1 SEHNR, CDR2 FQNEAQ (reference sequence). This CDR3 spans 12 amino acids. V lost 6 bases, J lost 10 bases, and 13 bases lay in between. CDR3: CASSPRLVEQFF. The CDR3 DNA is TGTGCCAGCAGTCCACGGCTGGTGGAGCAGTTCTTC.

The CDR3 sequence is CASSARTGPGAEAFF. The DNA for the CDR3 is TGTGCCAGCAGCGCCCGGACAGGACCCGGGGCTGAAGCTTTCTTT. This chain links TRBV7-9 with TRBJ1-1, with 7 bases aligning to TRBD1. The CDR3 is 15 amino acids. CDR1 and CDR2 (germline): SEHNR, FQNEAQ (reference sequence). J gave up 6 bases and V 5 bases, and 12 bases lay outside the gene matches.

Turning to this clone: One junction end disagrees with the germline gene, perhaps due to a read error. The rearrangement joins TRBV19 to TRBJ1-4; TRBD1 agrees at 9 bases. CDR1 and CDR2 from the germline V gene are LNHDA and SQIVND (reference sequence). The CDR3 is made up of 14 amino acids. CDR3 amino acids: CASSLGTGLRSIHF. CDR3 DNA sequence: TGTGCCAGTAGTCTTGGGACAGGGCTCAGGTCCATTCATTTT.

V and J are TRBV2 and TRBJ1-3; D possibly corresponds to TRBD1 (5 bases). The CDR3 has 14 amino acids. The germline CDR1 and CDR2 sequences are SNHLY and FYNNEI. Trimming took off 8 bases at V and 2 bases at J, with 13 bases between the two ends. The CDR3 loop reads CASGGGSTGNTIYF. CDR3 coding DNA: TGTGCCAGCGGGGGAGGGTCCACTGGAAACACCATATATTTT.

This rearrangement joins TRBV5-1 to TRBJ2-7; unclear D gene. This CDR3 contains 14 residues. CDR1 is SGHRS and CDR2 is YFSETQ in the germline V gene. V was cut by 0 bases and J by 6 bases, with 13 bases left in between. CDR3 protein: CASSLERGISEQYF. In nucleotides, the CDR3 is TGCGCCAGCAGCTTGGAACGCGGAATAAGCGAGCAGTACTTC.

The chain has TRBV7-9 and TRBJ2-3; 8 bases agree with TRBD2. This CDR3 spans 16 amino acids. J was trimmed by 0 bases and V by 4 bases; bases with no gene match: 6. Germline assignment: CDR1 SEHNR and CDR2 FQNEAQ (reference sequence). The CDR3 region has the DNA TGTGCCAGCAGCTCCAGCGGGGGACCCAGCACAGATACGCAGTATTTT. This encodes CASSSSGGPSTDTQYF.

This chain links TRBV30 with TRBJ1-2; D is unclear. The germline V and J ends were trimmed by 2 bases and 8 bases, with 9 bases remaining between them. The germline V gene has CDR1 GTSNPN and CDR2 SVGIG (reference sequence). The CDR3 is 11 amino acids. For the CDR3, the DNA is TGTGCCTGGAGTAATGAGGTCGGCTACACCTTC. Translation: CAWSNEVGYTF.

The V call is TRBV5-1, the J call TRBJ2-7; perhaps TRBD1 as D (6 bases). The CDR3 covers 14 residues. The V and J ends lost 3 bases and 6 bases respectively, with 16 bases between them. Germline CDR1 reads SGHRS; CDR2 reads YFSETQ. The CDR3 DNA follows: TGCGCCAGCAGCTCGGGAAACACAGGGACCGAGCAGTACTTC. Its translation is CASSSGNTGTEQYF. Full variable domain (remainder filled in from reference TRBV5-1 and TRBJ2-7): KAGVTQTPRYLIKTRGQQVTLSCSPISGHRSVSWYQQTPGQGLQFLFEYFSETQRNKGNFPGRFSGRQFSNSRSEMNVSTLELGDSALYLCASSSGNTGTEQYFGPGTRLTVT.

The rearrangement links TRBV5-6 to TRBJ2-7; 12 bases are shared with TRBD2. J was trimmed by 0 bases and V by 4 bases; bases with no gene match: 5. CDR1 SGHDT and CDR2 YYEEEE come from the germline V gene. The CDR3 sequence is 16 residues long. In nucleotides, the CDR3 is TGTGCCAGCAGCCTACTGACTAGCGGGAGCTCCTACGAGCAGTACTTC. It codes for CASSLLTSGSSYEQYF.

The CDR3 here is CASSAGNTGELFF. DNA for the CDR3: TGTGCCAGCAGTGCCGGGAACACCGGGGAGCTGTTTTTT. The chain combines TRBV2 with TRBJ2-2; D unclear. The length of the CDR3 is 13 residues. Trimming removed 4 bases from V and 1 base from J, with 4 bases in between. Germline V gene data show CDR1 as SNHLY and CDR2 as FYNNEI.

The rearrangement joins TRBV2 to TRBJ2-1; 11 bases agree with TRBD2. Germline V gene lookup returns CDR1 SNHLY and CDR2 FYNNEI. The V and J ends lost 6 bases and 3 bases, in that order; junction bases with no gene match: 16. The CDR3 spans 19 residues. This CDR3 is CASSPRRLAGGFNYNEQFF. The CDR3 DNA follows: TGTGCCAGCAGCCCCAGGCGTCTAGCGGGAGGCTTTAACTACAATGAGCAGTTCTTC.